This is a list of T cell receptor beta chains from one sample in a study of Graves' ophthalmopathy and Graves' hyperthyroidism. TCRdb used MiXCR to reprocess the multiplex PCR reads, holding one entry per CDR3 protein. The sample carries more than 1,000,000 distinct CDR3 sequences, around a third recorded once. The sample consisted of peripheral blood or thyroid tissue (not recorded which). The receptors stem from an adult man with Graves' hyperthyroidism. The conserved cysteine and the conserved F or W are not part of the CDR3 here. Not all rows give a size; the values are once, few, many and, for expanded clones, a class.

clone size	CDR3 length	V gene	J gene	CDR3 protein
few	12	TRBV9	TRBJ2-7	ASRVSGTSYEQY
many	14	TRBV7-3	TRBJ1-1	ASSPRAVRMDTEAF
NA	14	TRBV10-3	TRBJ2-1	AISARGQGAAGEQF
NA	12	TRBV10-2	TRBJ2-7	ASSARGESYEQY
many	12	TRBV10-3	TRBJ1-1	AITPGQGATEAF
once	11	TRBV10-2	TRBJ2-2	ASRDGSTGELF
few	11	TRBV28	TRBJ1-1	ASSSDRHWEAF
NA	11	TRBV19	TRBJ2-7	ASSTEFPYEQY
NA	14	TRBV4-1	TRBJ1-5	ASSQDPASTNQPQH
NA	12	TRBV6-5	TRBJ1-6	ATAQGFRNSPLH
NA	13	TRBV10-3	TRBJ1-5	ATGRAGSSNQPQH
NA	13	TRBV2	TRBJ1-5	ASSVGTGVSQPQH
few	11	TRBV27	TRBJ2-7	ASTSGGAREQY
many	17	TRBV20-1	TRBJ2-6	SADRGRSLTGSGANVLT
few	13	TRBV5-1	TRBJ2-5	ASRPGRAGGETQY
NA	13	TRBV20-1	TRBJ2-5	SAGGLAGMGETQY
NA	13	TRBV25-1	TRBJ2-2	ASVGGTENTGELF
many	14	TRBV15	TRBJ2-6	ATSRGLHSGANVLT
NA	14	TRBV13	TRBJ2-2	ASSSMQEMILRELF
few	13	TRBV5-4	TRBJ2-7	ASSQDGQGAYEQY
NA	15	TRBV15	TRBJ2-6	AASSPLTISGANVLT
many	11	TRBV7-9	TRBJ1-5	ASSPAGDQPQH
NA	13	TRBV15	TRBJ1-5	ATSRVGAGGQPQH
many	16	TRBV7-2	TRBJ2-5	ASSLRRLAGGRQETQY
many	13	TRBV7-3	TRBJ2-2	ASRLGGRDTGELF
many	12	TRBV11-2	TRBJ1-6	ASSLGGEGSPLH
NA	13	TRBV29-1	TRBJ2-7	SVGVFSVMALEQY
NA	12	TRBV10-3	TRBJ1-1	ASRPAGPDREAF
many	14	TRBV10-2	TRBJ1-6	ASSEQRSSYNSPLH
few	11	TRBV20-1	TRBJ2-2	SAHRTGVGELF